This T cell receptor (beta chain) is drawn from a study of beta chain features in type 1 diabetes. Regarding the study as a whole: TCRB CDR3 length was moderately but significantly reduced in all four CD4+ subsets of Type 1 diabetes patients.

The investigators reverse transcribed all of the isolated RNA, so they sequenced expressed TCRB transcripts. Repertoires were generated with immunoSEQ multiplex PCR, while TCRdb's copy carries only in-frame clones and drops some. The data contain roughly 250,000 clones, around 21% of them singletons. Germline-derived CDR1 and CDR2 are SQVTM and ANQGSEA. Trimming removed 1 base from V and 7 bases from J, with 13 bases in between. This CDR3 spans 13 amino acids. Details on this clone: Its antigen is unknown.

The sequence was obtained from a woman aged 40 to 55 with type 1 diabetes. This rearrangement joins TRBV29-1 to TRBJ2-5, with D unresolved. Sequenced material: naive CD4+ T cells from blood. CDR3 region: CSVEGADLGTQYF. The CDR3 nucleotides are TGCAGCGTTGAAGGTGCCGACTTAGGGACCCAGTACTTC.